One sample yielded the 15 T cell receptor beta chains listed below, sequenced in a study of blood T cell repertoires in COVID-19 (TCRdb year 2020). Libraries were prepared through the immunoSEQ multiplex PCR assay. TCRdb's version of the immuneACCESS table is confined to in-frame rearrangements and falls short of the full clone set. An unresolved V gene accounts for under half of the shortfall where checked; the remainder is of unknown origin. Across this sample there are approximately 150,000 clones, with about nine tenths seen only once. The ten largest clones capture roughly 1% of the sample. Sequencing was done on a sample of peripheral blood. All receptors come from a woman in her forties or fifties with acute or convalescent COVID-19.

V is TRBV4-1 and J is TRBJ1-1, with D tentatively TRBD1 (5 bases). CDR1 and CDR2 (germline): MGHRA, YSYEKL. Trimming removed 4 bases at V and 1 base at J, with 13 bases between. This CDR3 contains 15 residues. CDR3 nucleotides: TGCGCCAGCAGCCGGATGGGGGGAGCGAACACTGAAGCTTTCTTT. Its translation: CASSRMGGANTEAFF.

J is TRBJ2-7 and V is TRBV30, with D possibly being TRBD1 (5 bases). CDR3 length: 14 amino acids. The ends were cut back, 0 bases at V and 0 bases at J, with 9 bases in the middle. Germline loops: CDR1 GTSNPN, CDR2 SVGIG (reference sequence). The CDR3 region has the DNA TGTGCCTGGAGTGTAGGAGACAGCTCCTACGAGCAGTACTTC. Its translation: CAWSVGDSSYEQYF.

In DNA form, the CDR3 reads TGTGCCCTCGTCCGGGAGGTAAGCTACGAGCAGTACTTC. This codes for CALVREVSYEQYF. The V gene is TRBV30, the J gene TRBJ2-7; 7 bases are shared with TRBD2. Per the germline V gene, CDR1 is GTSNPN and CDR2 is SVGIG (reference sequence). There are 13 residues in the CDR3. The trim removed 8 bases at V and 3 bases at J, leaving 10 bases unmatched.

The V gene is TRBV3-1 (or the pseudogene TRBV3-2), the J gene TRBJ2-1, with 7 bases that match TRBD2. The V gene end was trimmed by 4 bases and the J gene end by 3 bases; junction bases not matched to a gene: 3. The CDR3 totals 14 residues. The germline V gene encodes CDR1 LGHDT and CDR2 YNNKEL (reference sequence). The CDR3 coding sequence is TGTGCCAGCAGCCCCGGGACTATCTACAATGAGCAGTTCTTC. Its translation: CASSPGTIYNEQFF.

J is TRBJ2-7 and V is TRBV4-1; 7 bases fit TRBD1. V lost 0 bases and J lost 0; bases outside the gene matches: 5. The CDR3 totals 16 residues. The germline CDR1 and CDR2 sequences are MGHRA and YSYEKL. The chain's CDR3 is CASSQDRGQPSYEQYF. In DNA, the CDR3 is TGCGCCAGCAGCCAAGACAGGGGACAGCCCTCCTACGAGCAGTACTTC.

The chain links TRBV30 to TRBJ1-2; 8 nucleotides match TRBD1. This CDR3 contains 15 residues. Germline values: CDR1 GTSNPN, CDR2 SVGIG (reference sequence). V was pared by 5 bases and J by 4 bases, with 12 bases of the junction left unmatched. As DNA, the CDR3 is TGTGCCTGGGCACCGGGACAGGCGTCTCTCTATGGCTACACCTTC. Protein sequence: CAWAPGQASLYGYTF.

This clone appeared a single time. The chain recombines TRBV12-5 with TRBJ2-5; 8 nucleotides line up with TRBD2. The germline CDR1 and CDR2 sequences are LGHNT and FRNRAP. The CDR3 length is 15 residues. V trimming: 1 base; J trimming: 5 bases; junction bases outside the gene matches: 6. The CDR3 region is CASGLGQAGAETQYF. The CDR3, as DNA: TGTGCTAGTGGTTTGGGACAAGCGGGAGCTGAGACCCAGTACTTC.

The rearrangement joins TRBV24-1 to TRBJ2-3; 8 bases align to TRBD1. The CDR3 spans 16 residues. The germline V gene has CDR1 KGHDR and CDR2 SFDVKD. Unmatched junction bases numbered 7, after V lost 3 bases and J lost 3 bases. DNA for the CDR3: TGTGCCACCAGTGATCGACAGGGGCTCCTGACAGATACGCAGTATTTT. It translates to CATSDRQGLLTDTQYF.

This clone has just one count. V is TRBV7-9 and J is TRBJ1-1; D is undetermined. The V end was cut by 1 base, the J end by 2 bases, with 11 bases between. CDR1 SEHNR and CDR2 FQNEAQ come from the germline V gene (reference sequence). CDR3 length equals 15 residues. The CDR3: CASSLVAGRNTEAFF. The DNA of the CDR3 is TGTGCCAGCAGCTTAGTTGCTGGGCGTAACACTGAAGCTTTCTTT.

The chain combines TRBV27 with TRBJ2-3, with 10 nucleotides matching TRBD2. The CDR3 loop spans 14 amino acids. With V trimmed by 6 bases and J by 5 bases, 5 bases remained unmatched. CDR1 and CDR2 from the germline V gene are MNHEY and SMNVEV (reference sequence). The CDR3 loop is CASRLAGGLDTQYF. The CDR3 region has the DNA TGTGCCAGCAGGTTAGCGGGGGGTTTAGATACGCAGTATTTT.

The chain is built from TRBV7-9 and TRBJ1-4; D perhaps matches TRBD1 (6 bases). Germline V gene data show CDR1 as SEHNR and CDR2 as FQNEAQ (reference sequence). The CDR3 sequence is 14 residues long. Trimming took off 5 bases at V and 5 bases at J, with 12 bases between the two ends. The CDR3 spells CASSPRGLNEKLFF. The CDR3 DNA reads as TGTGCCAGCAGCCCCAGGGGCTTAAATGAAAAACTGTTTTTT.

The genes are TRBV23-1 and TRBJ2-5; a possible D gene is TRBD1 (6 bases). TRBV23-1 qualifies as an ORF whose function is uncertain. V was pared by 4 bases and J by 5 bases, with 20 bases between. This CDR3 contains 16 residues. The CDR3 region has the DNA TGCGCCAGCAGTCTAATTGGGGGCGGAGGAGTGGAGACCCAGTACTTC. It yields the protein CASSLIGGGGVETQYF.

V usage is TRBV7-2 and J usage is TRBJ2-5, with a tentative D call TRBD1 (5 bases). Trimming removed 5 bases at V and 0 bases at J, with 10 bases between. CDR1 is SGHTA, CDR2 FQGNSA, per germline. The CDR3 covers 14 residues. The CDR3 nucleotides read TGTGCCAGCAGCAGAGACAGAAACCAAGAGACCCAGTACTTC. This gives the protein CASSRDRNQETQYF.

The chain combines TRBV19 with TRBJ1-1; D is ambiguous. The CDR3 has 15 residues. Germline-derived CDR1 and CDR2 are LNHDA and SQIVND (reference sequence). Deletions cut 7 bases from V and 3 bases from J, with 18 bases between. The CDR3 bases are TGTGCCAGTACCCCACGGCACGGGTGGGACACTGAAGCTTTCTTT. Translation: CASTPRHGWDTEAFF. The whole variable domain, remainder taken from reference TRBV19 and TRBJ1-1, is DGGITQSPKYLFRKEGQNVTLSCEQNLNHDAMYWYRQDPGQGLRLIYYSQIVNDFQKGDIAEGYSVSREKKESFPLTVTSAQKNPTAFYLCASTPRHGWDTEAFFGQGTRLTVV.

This clone was counted between two and nine times. V usage is TRBV6-1 and J usage is TRBJ2-7; 9 bases match TRBD2. V gave up 1 base and J gave up 2 bases; unmatched junction bases: 12. CDR1 and CDR2 (germline): MNHNS, SASEGT. The CDR3 is made up of 18 amino acids. Here the CDR3 reads CASSEELIRTSAAYEQYF. The CDR3 nucleotides read TGTGCCAGCAGTGAAGAATTAATAAGGACTAGCGCGGCCTACGAGCAGTACTTC.